This T cell receptor (beta chain) stems from a study of identical twins' blood T cells. Study conclusions and caveats: Twin similarity might stem from environmental factors, not only genetics. Out-of-frame TCRbeta clonotypes reportedly had markedly more similar V usage in twins than unrelated donors.

This CDR3 has 13 amino acids. CDR1 ENHRY and CDR2 SYGVKD come from the germline V gene. The donors were healthy female monozygous twins, three pairs in total. Each TCR cDNA library carried sample-specific barcodes on both ends. Using its own MiXCR run on the 5' RACE reads, TCRdb lists one record per CDR3 protein. The repertoire has about 370,000 distinct CDR3 sequences, roughly 31% of them found once; the top ten carry roughly 6.1%. Points on this clonotype: As yet, its antigen is unknown. A read error may account for a junction end that differs from germline.

The clonotype originates from a woman aged 18 to 55 in good health. Material: PBMCs. The rearrangement links TRBV10-3 to TRBJ1-6; D is unclear. The CDR3, as DNA: TGTTCCATCGCGGAGGATTATAATTCACCCCTCCACTTT. This encodes CSIAEDYNSPLHF.